Following are 6 T cell receptor beta chains from one sample sequenced in a study of OX40 agonist ivuxolimab in advanced cancers. The method was immunoSEQ multiplex PCR; TCRdb's version includes in-frame clones alone and lacks a portion of them. The sample has about 79,000 clones, roughly 85% seen once. The source was CD4+ or CD8+ T cells sorted from blood, collected in a trial of the OX40 agonist ivuxolimab. These receptors were obtained from an adult with an advanced solid tumor such as melanoma, head and neck, liver or kidney cancer.

The chain carries TRBV5-1 and TRBJ2-3; 10 bases are shared with TRBD1. There are 16 residues in the CDR3. The germline CDR1 and CDR2 sequences are SGHRS and YFSETQ. V lost 6 bases, J lost 6 bases, and 13 bases stayed unmatched. DNA of the CDR3: TGCGCCAGCAACAGGGGACAGGGGCTTCCTGAGGATACGCAGTATTTT. Residues: CASNRGQGLPEDTQYF. Filled out from reference TRBV5-1 and TRBJ2-3, the complete variable domain reads KAGVTQTPRYLIKTRGQQVTLSCSPISGHRSVSWYQQTPGQGLQFLFEYFSETQRNKGNFPGRFSGRQFSNSRSEMNVSTLELGDSALYLCASNRGQGLPEDTQYFGPGTRLTVL.

The V call is TRBV6-5, the J call TRBJ1-2; no firm D call. The CDR3 has 14 amino acids. The V end lost 5 bases, the J end lost 5 bases, and 15 bases lay between the germline ends. The germline CDR1 and CDR2 sequences are MNHEY and SVGAGI. For the CDR3, the DNA is TGTGCCAGCAGTCCCGCCCCCCAAAATTATGGCTACACCTTC. The encoded protein is CASSPAPQNYGYTF.

The chain is built from TRBV9 and TRBJ2-1; no reliable D call. There are 14 residues in the CDR3. Trimming pared 2 bases from V and 2 bases from J, leaving 8 bases between. Germline CDR1 and CDR2: SGDLS and YYNGEE. CDR3 sequence reads: CASSVGSTYNEQFF. The CDR3 DNA sequence: TGTGCCAGCAGCGTTGGGTCTACCTACAATGAGCAGTTCTTC.

V is TRBV5-1 and J is TRBJ2-1, with D possibly matching TRBD1 (6 bases). The CDR3 spans 18 residues. The germline gives CDR1 SGHRS, CDR2 YFSETQ. Trimming cost V 4 bases and J 5 bases, with 25 bases left between them. The CDR3 protein is CASSPSTSTGPSNNEQFF. CDR3 in DNA: TGCGCCAGCAGCCCTTCAACTTCGACAGGCCCTTCGAACAATGAGCAGTTCTTC.

The chain uses TRBV27 and TRBJ2-3, with a tentative D call TRBD1 (6 bases). V lost 8 bases and J 6 bases, leaving 18 bases between the germline ends. Germline V lookup: CDR1 MNHEY, CDR2 SMNVEV (reference sequence). The CDR3 extends over 14 amino acids. The CDR3 DNA follows: TGTGCCAGCCGGAGGTCCAGGGGTACGGATACGCAGTATTTT. It translates to CASRRSRGTDTQYF.

The V and J genes are TRBV19 and TRBJ2-1; 7 bases align to TRBD2. This CDR3 comprises 15 residues. V lost 2 bases and J lost 3; bases outside the gene matches: 4. Per germline, CDR1 LNHDA and CDR2 SQIVND (reference sequence). CDR3 region: CASSILPSGYNEQFF. The DNA for the CDR3 is TGTGCCAGTAGTATATTGCCTAGCGGCTACAATGAGCAGTTCTTC.